These 18 T cell receptor beta chains originate from one sample sequenced in a study of T cells in Graves' hyperthyroidism and ophthalmopathy. Using RNA transcripts as the source, TCR beta CDR3 regions were amplified. HTBI primers drove first-round RT-PCR of the TCR CDR3. TCRdb itself ran the multiplex PCR reads through MiXCR, one entry per CDR3 protein. The table records some 200,000 distinct CDR3 sequences, 15% to 20% of them present only once. The sequenced sample was blood. Receptors originate from a man between 50 and 59 years old with Graves' hyperthyroidism.

This clonotype appeared many times. This chain joins TRBV28 and TRBJ1-4; the match to TRBD1 covers 9 bases. CDR1 and CDR2 (germline): MDHEN, SYDVKM. With 5 bases clipped from V and 3 bases from J, the junction kept 4 bases outside the gene matches. The CDR3 totals 15 residues. CDR3: CASSGRQGANEKLFF. The CDR3 DNA reads as TGTGCCAGCAGTGGGCGACAGGGGGCTAATGAAAAACTGTTTTTT.

A remark on this clonotype: Given a much more abundant clone one base away, this may be a read error. The chain links TRBV7-9 to TRBJ2-2; tentatively, D is TRBD1 or TRBD2 (7 bases each). CDR3 length: 14 residues. CDR1 is SEHNR, CDR2 FQNEAQ, per germline (reference sequence). V lost 5 bases and J lost 5, with 12 bases in between. The CDR3 sequence: CASSRQGGTGELFF. In DNA, the CDR3 is TGTGCCAGCAGCCGACAGGGAGGGACCGGGGAGCTGTTTTTT.

The CDR3 DNA follows: TGTGCCAGCAGCTATTGGACTAGCGTAGAGAAGCAGTTCTTC. The encoded protein is CASSYWTSVEKQFF. The J gene is TRBJ2-1, the V gene TRBV7-2, with 9 bases identical to TRBD2. There are 14 residues in the CDR3. Germline CDR1 SGHTA, CDR2 FQGNSA. The V gene end was trimmed by 4 bases and the J gene end by 11 bases; junction bases not matched to a gene: 9. Supplemented by reference TRBV7-2 and TRBJ2-1, the full variable domain reads GAGVSQSPSNKVTEKGKDVELRCDPISGHTALYWYRQSLGQGLEFLIYFQGNSAPDKSGLPSDRFSAERTGGSVSTLTIQRTQQEDSAVYLCASSYWTSVEKQFFGPGTRLTVL.

V usage is TRBV25-1 and J usage is TRBJ1-1, with a possible D match to TRBD1 (5 bases). The germline CDR1 and CDR2 sequences are MGHDK and SYGVNS. Trimming stripped 0 bases from V and 2 bases from J, with 7 bases between. This CDR3 region has 14 residues. The CDR3, as DNA: TGTGCCAGCAGTGAATACAGGGATAACACTGAAGCTTTCTTT. It codes for CASSEYRDNTEAFF.

The V gene is TRBV6-4, the J gene TRBJ1-1; a possible D gene is TRBD1 (6 bases). The germline CDR1 and CDR2 sequences are MRHNA and SNTAGT. The CDR3 extends over 13 amino acids. Trimming took off 4 bases at V and 8 bases at J, with 14 bases between the two ends. This CDR3 reads CASSVDSGREAFF. The CDR3 DNA reads TGTGCCAGCAGTGTGGACAGCGGGCGCGAAGCTTTCTTT.

This clonotype was counted ten times or more. The V and J genes are TRBV2 and TRBJ1-1, with a possible D match to TRBD1 (5 bases). The germline gives CDR1 SNHLY, CDR2 FYNNEI. V lost 3 bases and J lost 6, with 14 bases in between. The CDR3 spans 14 residues. CDR3 residues: CASSDLLDSSEAFF. Written as DNA, the CDR3 is TGTGCCAGCAGTGACCTTTTAGACAGTTCTGAAGCTTTCTTT.

The chain uses TRBV5-1 and TRBJ1-4, with 10 bases aligning to TRBD1. The CDR3 contains 15 residues. Losses at the gene ends were 4 bases for V and 7 bases for J; bases not matched to a gene: 7. Germline V gene sequence: CDR1 SGHRS, CDR2 YFSETQ. For the CDR3, the DNA is TGCGCCAGCAGCACGCGACAGGGGGCTTCTGAAAAACTGTTTTTT. Its translation: CASSTRQGASEKLFF.

This clonotype appeared many times. The V and J genes are TRBV12-5 and TRBJ2-5; no clear D gene. V gave up 1 base and J gave up 0 bases, with 3 bases separating them. CDR3 length: 13 amino acids. CDR1 LGHNT and CDR2 FRNRAP come from the germline V gene. The CDR3: CASGLEYQETQYF. The CDR3 DNA sequence: TGTGCTAGTGGTTTGGAGTACCAAGAGACCCAGTACTTC.

This clonotype was detected many times. The CDR3 is CASSRQGDYNEQFF. CDR3 DNA sequence: TGCGCCAGCAGCAGACAGGGGGACTACAATGAGCAGTTCTTC. V is TRBV5-1 and J is TRBJ2-1; TRBD1 agrees at 9 bases. CDR1 and CDR2 (germline): SGHRS, YFSETQ. The CDR3 consists of 14 residues. The ends lost 4 bases at V and 3 bases at J; junction bases unmatched: 2.

The chain joins TRBV5-1 to TRBJ1-1, with D perhaps matching TRBD1 (6 bases). The V and J ends lost 0 bases and 3 bases respectively, with 15 bases between them. The CDR3 contains 16 residues. Germline V lookup: CDR1 SGHRS, CDR2 YFSETQ. The CDR3 DNA reads TGCGCCAGCAGCTTGGCCTCGGGGGCGACGGACACTGAAGCTTTCTTT. As protein: CASSLASGATDTEAFF.

This clonotype showed up many times. This chain joins TRBV11-3 and TRBJ1-1; D is unclear. CDR1 is SGHNT, CDR2 YENEEA, per germline. This CDR3 has 14 residues. Trimming pared 0 bases from V and 7 bases from J, leaving 12 bases between. CDR3 sequence: CASSLDLGSVEAFF. In nucleotides, the CDR3 is TGTGCCAGCAGCTTAGATCTGGGGTCTGTTGAAGCTTTCTTT. Based on the CDR3 plus reference TRBV11-3 and TRBJ1-1, the full variable domain is EAGVVQSPRYKIIEKKQPVAFWCNPISGHNTLYWYLQNLGQGPELLIRYENEEAVDDSQLPKDRFSAERLKGVDSTLKIQPAELGDSAVYLCASSLDLGSVEAFFGQGTRLTVV.

In this sample, this clonotype turned up a few times. The chain links TRBV19 to TRBJ2-3; D is possibly TRBD2 (5 bases). The CDR3 is 14 amino acids. Germline CDR1 and CDR2: LNHDA and SQIVND (reference sequence). V lost 9 bases, J lost 2 bases, and 15 bases lay in between. CDR3 in amino acids: CASSSRGDTDTQYF. CDR3 coding DNA: TGTGCCAGCAGTTCTCGGGGTGACACAGATACGCAGTATTTT.

This clonotype appeared many times. The CDR3 DNA is TGTGCCAGCAGTGAGGACAGGGTTTACGAGCAGTACTTC. Amino acid sequence: CASSEDRVYEQYF. The J gene is TRBJ2-7, the V gene TRBV2; 8 bases are a match to TRBD1. In germline, CDR1 is SNHLY, CDR2 FYNNEI. This CDR3 contains 13 residues. Trimming cost V 3 bases and J 4 bases; bases outside gene matches: 2.

The V and J genes are TRBV27 and TRBJ2-7; D ambiguous. The V end lost 3 bases, the J end lost 7 bases, and 19 bases lay between the germline ends. Germline V CDR1 and CDR2: MNHEY, SMNVEV (reference sequence). The CDR3 extends over 15 amino acids. The CDR3 is CASSFQRLPVGEQYF. The CDR3 bases are TGTGCCAGCAGTTTCCAGAGACTCCCAGTGGGGGAGCAGTACTTC.

This clonotype was counted at least ten times. This chain links TRBV7-3 with TRBJ1-5; 9 bases are shared with TRBD1. Germline V lookup: CDR1 SGHTA, CDR2 FQGTGA. The CDR3 loop spans 19 amino acids. The trim removed 1 base at V and 7 bases at J, leaving 17 bases unmatched. CDR3 nucleotide sequence: TGTGCCAGCAGCTTAATGATTTCGCGGGGACAGGGTGTACCGCAGCCCCAGCATTTT. It specifies CASSLMISRGQGVPQPQHF. The variable domain in full, completed from reference TRBV7-3 and TRBJ1-5, reads GAGVSQTPSNKVTEKGKYVELRCDPISGHTALYWYRQSLGQGPEFLIYFQGTGAADDSGLPNDRFFAVRPEGSVSTLKIQRTERGDSAVYLCASSLMISRGQGVPQPQHFGDGTRLSIL.

This chain connects TRBV11-2 to TRBJ2-1, with D perhaps matching TRBD2 (6 bases). With 2 bases removed from V and 5 bases from J, the gap between germline ends came to 10 bases. The CDR3 spans 14 residues. Germline assignment: CDR1 SGHAT and CDR2 FQNNGV. The CDR3 protein is CASSLTEGNNEQFF. CDR3 in DNA: TGTGCCAGCAGCTTAACGGAGGGAAACAATGAGCAGTTCTTC. The full variable domain, rest sourced from reference TRBV11-2 and TRBJ2-1, is EAGVAQSPRYKIIEKRQSVAFWCNPISGHATLYWYQQILGQGPKLLIQFQNNGVVDDSQLPKDRFSAERLKGVDSTLKIQPAKLEDSAVYLCASSLTEGNNEQFFGPGTRLTVL.

Worth noting for this clonotype: A much larger clone is a single base away; this may be a read error. The chain joins TRBV13 to TRBJ2-5, with TRBD1 identical over 7 bases. The V gene end was trimmed by 4 bases and the J gene end by 4 bases; junction bases not matched to a gene: 6. This CDR3 is built from 14 residues. Germline CDR1 is PRHDT and CDR2 is FYEKMQ (reference sequence). CDR3 sequence reads: CASSSATGVETQYF. The DNA for the CDR3 is TGTGCCAGCAGCTCCGCAACAGGGGTAGAGACCCAGTACTTC.

The V call is TRBV30, the J call TRBJ2-3; D gene ambiguous. The CDR3 consists of 13 residues. The ends were cut back, 0 bases at V and 4 bases at J, with 8 bases in the middle. Germline CDR1 GTSNPN, CDR2 SVGIG (reference sequence). Here the CDR3 reads CAWSVSRADTQYF. The CDR3, as DNA: TGTGCCTGGAGTGTATCAAGGGCAGATACGCAGTATTTT.